This entry features one TCR beta chain sequence. The antigen this receptor binds is unknown. No base quality information exists; no much larger clone differs at one position. The source of the sample is a study of T cell responses to AZD1222 COVID-19 vaccine (dated by TCRdb to the early 2020s). The study in broad terms: AZD1222 recipients given second doses at about 4 weeks or at about 12 weeks were pooled, since spike-specific TCR depth and breadth were not found to differ between the two schedules. Trial participants were enrolled by age into subgroups of 18-55, 56-69 and 70-plus years, and about 150, 27 and 61 TCR-sequenced participants, respectively, were included in these subgroups. TCR sequencing was performed for roughly 250 trial participants, of whom about 200 were given two doses of AZD1222 and around 25 were given two doses of MenACWY control vaccine. Broader findings and caveats from the paper: Conclusions about previously exposed vaccinees were limited because only six AZD1222 recipients were SARS-CoV-2 seropositive at baseline. Participants were mostly white British, with more females than males. The authors suggested clonal diversity may have been underestimated. CD4 TCRs associated with the vaccine covered the entire spike protein, and the dominant responses were in regions 160-218 and 743-854. Reportedly, almost half of the unique spike-specific TCRs recognized epitopes lying outside the regions that are mutated in the B.1.351 and B.1.1.7 variants. Because no day 14 peak-response samples were available, the repertoires could be characterized only after the peak T cell response. After two AZD1222 doses, both the breadth and the depth of spike-specific TCRs were significantly higher than at day 0 and than in MenACWY recipients. In the small 56-69-year group, the increase in depth fell short of significance, most likely because of low power.

The CDR3 regions of human TCRbeta chains were analyzed by immunosequencing. In the original analysis: TCRs in the repertoires were compared against a reference library of SARS-CoV-2-specific TCRs that had been generated with the MIRA antigen-specificity platform. Breadth was defined as the fraction of unique TCRs that were SARS-CoV-2-associated, and depth was defined as the fraction of total T cells that were SARS-CoV-2-associated. Using the MIRA data, every spike-specific TCR was mapped to the spike region that the TCR reacted to and assigned to either a CD4 or a CD8 class. Log10-transformed breadth and depth values were compared by one-way ANOVA with Sidak's multiple comparisons tests. The clones in this table, taken by TCRdb from immuneACCESS, are in-frame only. Not every clone is retained; where verified, under half of the shortfall comes from an unresolved V gene, and the cause of the rest is unknown. That table supplies the V and J calls and clone size; D and trimming were determined from the DNA. The sample table holds approximately 90,000 clones, of which 90% were seen once. 8.4% of the sample goes to the ten largest clones.

The CDR3 numbers 15 residues from cysteine through phenylalanine. Only the CDR3 portion is preserved as DNA: 45 bases, with reading frame beginning at the first base. The germline V gene provides CDR1 LGHNA and CDR2 YNFKEQ. V is pared back by 0 bases and J by 6 bases, with 12 bases lying between the germline termini. Reading the label with the study, this specimen's time point is: baseline before first vaccination. The vaccinee samples were drawn from two UK trials, COV001 and COV002, one of which was a single-blind randomized controlled phase 2/3 trial testing AZD1222 (ChAdOx1 nCoV-19) in healthy adults. For TCRbeta chain sequencing, PBMC samples were collected from trial participants at day 0 and at day 28 after the second dose.

The TCR originated in an adult in good health. The rearranged segments are TRBV4-2 and TRBJ2-1, with a tentative D call of TRBD1 or TRBD2, each matching 5 bases. Specimen: peripheral blood, collected on day 0 of AZD1222 vaccination. The nucleotide sequence is given as TGTGCCAGCAGCCAAGAATGGGGGACCCTCAATGAGCAGTTCTTC. Its protein product is CASSQEWGTLNEQFF.